This is a list of T cell receptor beta chains from one sample in a study of control samples from healthy donors and cancer patients. Repertoires were generated with immunoSEQ multiplex PCR, while TCRdb's copy carries only in-frame clones and drops some. The sample shows about 95,000 clones, more than 85% of them seen only once. The sequenced sample was blood. These receptors were collected from a woman in her twenties or thirties in good health. The CDR3 runs from the conserved cysteine through the conserved F or W. Each record gives: V gene, D gene, J gene, clone size, CDR3 DNA, CDR3 protein. D genes are given only for firm matches. Not all rows give a size; the values are once, few, many and, for expanded clones, a class.

>TRBV9|NA|TRBJ2-3|NA
TGTGCCAGCAGCGTAGAGGGGACAGATACGCAGTATTTT
CASSVEGTDTQYF
>TRBV5-1|NA|TRBJ1-6|NA
TGCGCCAGCAGCTCCACGGGGACCGGAACTGGGCTCCACTTT
CASSSTGTGTGLHF
>TRBV30|NA|TRBJ1-3|NA
TGTGCCTGGAGTCTCGGACTCGTCCACCCGAGCTCTGGAAACACCATATATTTT
CAWSLGLVHPSSGNTIYF
>TRBV28|TRBD1|TRBJ1-1|NA
TGTGCCACCATTCCAGGGGGCTTATTTGACACTGAAGCTTTCTTT
CATIPGGLFDTEAFF
>TRBV7-9|NA|TRBJ1-5|NA
TGTGCCAGCAGCCCAGGACGGAGGGATCAGCCCCAGCATTTT
CASSPGRRDQPQHF
>TRBV30|NA|TRBJ1-3|once
TGTGCCTGGGAGCAGGGCTCTGGAAACACCATATATTTT
CAWEQGSGNTIYF
>TRBV27|NA|TRBJ1-1|NA
TGTGCCAGCAGTTCCACGAACACTGAAGCTTTCTTT
CASSSTNTEAFF
>TRBV5-1|NA|TRBJ1-1|NA
TGCGCCAGCAGCTTGGGAGGGACGAACACTGAAGCTTTCTTT
CASSLGGTNTEAFF
>TRBV5-1|NA|TRBJ2-6|NA
TGCGCCAGCAGCTTGATGACCTCTGGGGCCAACGTCCTGACTTTC
CASSLMTSGANVLTF
>TRBV6-1|TRBD1|TRBJ2-7|once
TGTGCCAGCAGTGCCAGCCTCGGGACAGGGATATCCTACGAGCAGTACTTC
CASSASLGTGISYEQYF
>TRBV5-1|NA|TRBJ1-2|NA
TGCGCCAGCAGCCCCGAGGTAGGGATAGATGGCTACACCTTC
CASSPEVGIDGYTF
>TRBV28|NA|TRBJ1-5|NA
TGTGCCAGCAGTGTAGGGAGTTTAAGAGGTAGCAATCAGCCCCAGCATTTT
CASSVGSLRGSNQPQHF
>TRBV4-2|TRBD1|TRBJ1-6|NA
TGTGCCAGCAGCAGGACAGGGACCTCACCCCTCCACTTT
CASSRTGTSPLHF
>TRBV28|NA|TRBJ2-7|NA
TGTGCCAGCAGTCCCCAGCCCTACGAGCAGTACTTC
CASSPQPYEQYF
>TRBV2|TRBD2|TRBJ2-3|NA
TGTGCCAGCAGAGGCCTTAGCGGGAGAGAGGATACGCAGTATTTT
CASRGLSGREDTQYF
>TRBV7-8|TRBD1|TRBJ1-5|NA
TGTGCCAGCAGCGCCCGACCGGGACAGGGACTCAATCAGCCCCAGCATTTT
CASSARPGQGLNQPQHF
>TRBV5-1|NA|TRBJ1-1|NA
TGCGCCAGCCAAGCAGAGGGGGAAGGGGCTGAAGCTTTCTTT
CASQAEGEGAEAFF
>TRBV6-5|TRBD1|TRBJ1-2|NA
TGTGCCAGCAGTTACTCGAGACAGGGGGCGCACTATGGCTACACCTTC
CASSYSRQGAHYGYTF
>TRBV4-1|TRBD1|TRBJ1-2|NA
TGCGCCAGCAGCCGGACAGGGAGAGGGACTAACTATGGCTACACCTTC
CASSRTGRGTNYGYTF
>TRBV6-7|NA|TRBJ1-5|NA
TGTGCCAGCAGTTACTATGTTTTGATCAATAGCAATCAGCCCCAGCATTTT
CASSYYVLINSNQPQHF
>TRBV5-1|NA|TRBJ1-4|NA
TGCGCCAGCAGCCCCGGGACCGAATATGAAAAACTGTTTTTT
CASSPGTEYEKLFF
>TRBV2|NA|TRBJ1-5|NA
TGTGCCAGCAGTTGGTTGAATAGCAATCAGCCCCGGCATTTT
CASSWLNSNQPRHF
>TRBV3-1/TRBV3-2|TRBD2|TRBJ2-3|once
TGTGCCAGCAGCCAAGGATGGGGGCGGGGGGCAAGCACAGATACGCAGTATTTT
CASSQGWGRGASTDTQYF
>TRBV5-1|NA|TRBJ2-7|once
TGCGCCAGCAGCTTGGTTTCGGGGCAAGGTGTCTACGAGCAGTACTTC
CASSLVSGQGVYEQYF
>TRBV29-1|NA|TRBJ1-2|NA
TGCAGCGTTGATTGGGGGGCTAACTATGGCTACACCTTC
CSVDWGANYGYTF
>TRBV14|NA|TRBJ2-5|once
TGTGCCAGCAGCCCCTATGAGATGTATAAGCAAGAAACCCAGTACTTC
CASSPYEMYKQETQYF
>TRBV19|NA|TRBJ1-6|NA
TGTGCCAGTAGTATCAGGGTCAGAGATAATTCACCCCTCCACTTT
CASSIRVRDNSPLHF
>TRBV30|TRBD1|TRBJ1-2|few
TGTGCCTGGAGTCCCGGACAGGGAAGCTACACCTTC
CAWSPGQGSYTF
>TRBV18|NA|TRBJ1-1|NA
TGTGCCAGCTCACCACGGAGGGACTCGAACACTGAAGCTTTCTTT
CASSPRRDSNTEAFF
>TRBV5-1|TRBD2|TRBJ2-3|NA
TGCGCCAGCAGCTTGGACGGGGCTAGCGGGGGAGATACGCAGTATTTT
CASSLDGASGGDTQYF
>TRBV24-1|NA|TRBJ1-5|NA
TGTGCCACCAGTTCAGGGGAGAGCAATCAGCCCCAGCATTTT
CATSSGESNQPQHF
>TRBV7-8|NA|TRBJ1-6|NA
TGTGCCAGCAGCTTAGTTGGCGGCCTTTCACCCCTCCACTTT
CASSLVGGLSPLHF
>TRBV5-1|NA|TRBJ1-4|NA
TGCGCCAGCAGCTCGGACAGTACTAATGAAAAACTGTTTTTT
CASSSDSTNEKLFF
>TRBV20-1|NA|TRBJ2-1|NA
TGCAGTGCCCCCCCCTACAATGAGCAGTTCTTC
CSAPPYNEQFF
>TRBV10-3|NA|TRBJ2-7|NA
TGTGCCGCGGGGAGTTGGGGCACCTACGAGCAGTACTTC
CAAGSWGTYEQYF
>TRBV15|NA|TRBJ1-5|NA
TGTGCCACCAGCAGAGGGACAGATAGCAATCAGCCCCAGCATTTT
CATSRGTDSNQPQHF
>TRBV14|NA|TRBJ1-2|NA
TGTGCCAGCAGCCCGGACAGCAACTATGGCTACACCTTC
CASSPDSNYGYTF
>TRBV19|NA|TRBJ1-5|NA
TGTGCCAGTAGTACGAACCGCCGAATCGGCAATCAGCCCCAGCATTTT
CASSTNRRIGNQPQHF
>TRBV6-6|TRBD2|TRBJ2-3|once
TGTGCCAGCAGCCCAGGGAGGGGCGCGGGACTAGCGGGAGGTGGCACAGATACGCAGTATTTT
CASSPGRGAGLAGGGTDTQYF
>TRBV5-5|TRBD2|TRBJ2-1|NA
TGTGCCAGCAGCTTGGGACTAGCGGTCTACAATGAGCAGTTCTTC
CASSLGLAVYNEQFF